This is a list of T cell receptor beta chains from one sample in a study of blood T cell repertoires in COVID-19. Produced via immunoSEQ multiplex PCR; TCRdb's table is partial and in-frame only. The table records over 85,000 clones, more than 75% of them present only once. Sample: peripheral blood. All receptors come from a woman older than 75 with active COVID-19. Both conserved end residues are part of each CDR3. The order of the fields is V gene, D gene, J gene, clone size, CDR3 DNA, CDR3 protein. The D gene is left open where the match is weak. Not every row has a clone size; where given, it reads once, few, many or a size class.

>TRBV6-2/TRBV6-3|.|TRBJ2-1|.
TGTGCCAGCAGTAGAGGAGCCTACTCCTACAATGAGCAGTTCTTC
CASSRGAYSYNEQFF
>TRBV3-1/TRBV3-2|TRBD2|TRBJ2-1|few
TGTGCCAGCAGCCAACCTCGAAGACTAGCGGGAAACACAAGAGACAATGAGCAGTTCTTC
CASSQPRRLAGNTRDNEQFF
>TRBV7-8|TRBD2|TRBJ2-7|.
TGTGCCAGCAGCCCAAGGACTAGCTGGATGGACGAGCAGTACTTC
CASSPRTSWMDEQYF
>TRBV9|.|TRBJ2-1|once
TGTGCCAGCAGCGTATTGGTTGGTAGCTTCAATGAGCAGTTCTTC
CASSVLVGSFNEQFF
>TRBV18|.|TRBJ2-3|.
TGTGCCAGCTCACCAACAGGTCGCACAGATACGCAGTATTTT
CASSPTGRTDTQYF
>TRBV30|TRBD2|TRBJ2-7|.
TGTGCCGGGGGGGGGACTAGCTACGGCGAGCAGTACTTC
CAGGGTSYGEQYF
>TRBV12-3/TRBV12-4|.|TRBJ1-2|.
TGTGCCAGCAGTGAACGGGGTTGGGGCTACACCTTC
CASSERGWGYTF
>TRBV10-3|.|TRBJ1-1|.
TGTGCCATCAGTGAGGTGACAGGGAACACTGAAGCTTTCTTT
CAISEVTGNTEAFF
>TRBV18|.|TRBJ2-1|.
TGTGCCAGCTCACCACCTCAGGGCTACAATGAGCAGTTCTTC
CASSPPQGYNEQFF
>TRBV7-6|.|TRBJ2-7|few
TGTGCCAGCAGCTTAGAGGCAGGGTTCTACGAGCAGTACTTC
CASSLEAGFYEQYF
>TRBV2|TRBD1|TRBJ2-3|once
TGTGCCAGCAGTTGGGACAGATCCGGCACAGATACGCAGTATTTT
CASSWDRSGTDTQYF
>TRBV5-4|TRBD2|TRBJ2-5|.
TGTGCCAGCAGCTCTCGGCGGGAGGCCGAAGAGACCCAGTACTTC
CASSSRREAEETQYF
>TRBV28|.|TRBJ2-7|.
TGTGCCAGCAGTGGCGGACACTCCTACGAGCAGTACTTC
CASSGGHSYEQYF
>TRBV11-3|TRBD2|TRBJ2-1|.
TGTGCCAGCAGCTTGGCTAGCGGGGGAATTAATGAGCAGTTCTTC
CASSLASGGINEQFF
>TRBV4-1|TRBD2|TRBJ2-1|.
TGCGCCAGCAGCCAAGAGGCCCGAGCGGGAGGGCCGACCAATGAGCAGTTCTTC
CASSQEARAGGPTNEQFF
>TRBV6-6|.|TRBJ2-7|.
TGTGCCAGCAGCCACAAGGGACAATTGGGGTACGAGCAGTACTTC
CASSHKGQLGYEQYF
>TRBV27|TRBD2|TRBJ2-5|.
TGTGCCAGCCCGGGGGGGAGCCAAGAGACCCAGTACTTC
CASPGGSQETQYF
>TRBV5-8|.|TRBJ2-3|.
TGTGCCAGCAGCTCCTTGATACGAGCTCGTTTTCTGGATACGCAGTATTTT
CASSSLIRARFLDTQYF
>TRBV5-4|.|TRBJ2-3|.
TGTGCCAGCAGCACCCTACTAGCAGCTGGGACAGATACGCAGTATTTT
CASSTLLAAGTDTQYF
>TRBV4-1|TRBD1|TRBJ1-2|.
TGCGCCAGCAGCCAAGTCGGACAGGGGGCGCATGGCTACACCTTC
CASSQVGQGAHGYTF
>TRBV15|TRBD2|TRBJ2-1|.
TGTGCCACCAGCAGAGATGTTATGGGGACTAGCAACCTCTATGAGCAGTTCTTC
CATSRDVMGTSNLYEQFF
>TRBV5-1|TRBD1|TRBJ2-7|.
TGCGCCAGCAGCTTGGCCGGGACAGGGAGTAACTACGAGCAGTACTTC
CASSLAGTGSNYEQYF
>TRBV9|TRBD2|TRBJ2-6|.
TGTGCCAGCAGCGTAACACTAGCGGGGGCCTCTGGGGCCAACGTCCTGACTTTC
CASSVTLAGASGANVLTF
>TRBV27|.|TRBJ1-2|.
TGTGCCAGCAGTCCCCACAGGTCGAACTATGGCTACACCTTC
CASSPHRSNYGYTF
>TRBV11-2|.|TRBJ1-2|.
TGTGCCAGCAGCTTTGAGGGTAACTATGGCTACACCTTC
CASSFEGNYGYTF
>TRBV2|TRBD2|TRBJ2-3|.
TGTGCCAGCGGACTAGCGGGAGGGGGAGATACGCAGTATTTT
CASGLAGGGDTQYF
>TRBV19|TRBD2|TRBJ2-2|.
TGTGCCAGTAGTATAGGGACTAGCGTAATCGGGGAGCTGTTTTTT
CASSIGTSVIGELFF
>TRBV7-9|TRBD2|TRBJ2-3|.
TGTGCCAGCAGCCGTAGCGGGAACACAGATACGCAGTATTTT
CASSRSGNTDTQYF
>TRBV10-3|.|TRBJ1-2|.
TGTGCCATCAGTTCACTGTCCTATGGCTACACCTTC
CAISSLSYGYTF
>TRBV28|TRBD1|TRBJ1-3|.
TGTGCCAGCAGTCCCCTAGGGACAGCATCTGGAAACACCATATATTTT
CASSPLGTASGNTIYF
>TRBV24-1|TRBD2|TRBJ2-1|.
TGTGCCACCAGTTACCGCCTAGCGGGGAAGAATGAGCAGTTCTTC
CATSYRLAGKNEQFF
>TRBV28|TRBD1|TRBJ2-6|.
TGTGCCAGCAACTCCCAACAGGGGACCAACGTCCTGACTTTC
CASNSQQGTNVLTF
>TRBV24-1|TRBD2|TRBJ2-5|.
TGTGCCACCAGTGGAGATAGCGGGAGCGATGAGACCCAGTACTTC
CATSGDSGSDETQYF
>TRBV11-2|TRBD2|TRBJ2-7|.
TGTGCCAGCAGTACTACCGGGGGGTACTACGAGCAGTACTTC
CASSTTGGYYEQYF
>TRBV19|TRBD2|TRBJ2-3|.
TGTGCCAGTAGTCCCCGACTAGCGCGAAATACGCAGTATTTT
CASSPRLARNTQYF
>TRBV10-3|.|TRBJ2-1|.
TGTGCCATCAGTGATCAGGGAGGCAATGAGCAGTTCTTC
CAISDQGGNEQFF
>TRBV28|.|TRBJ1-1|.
TGTGCCAGCAGTCGCGCGACAGCGAACACTGAAGCTTTCTTT
CASSRATANTEAFF
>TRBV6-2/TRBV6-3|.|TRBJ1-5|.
TGTGCCAGCAGTTACCGGGGGGCCCAGCATTTT
CASSYRGAQHF
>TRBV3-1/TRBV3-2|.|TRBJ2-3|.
TGTGCCAGCAGCCTGTACACAGATACGCAGTATTTT
CASSLYTDTQYF
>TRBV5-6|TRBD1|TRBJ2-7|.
TGTGCCAGCAGCCATGGGACAGCCCTTTGGAACGAGCAGTACTTC
CASSHGTALWNEQYF
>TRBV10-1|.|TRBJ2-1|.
TGCGCCAGGAAGAGCGGTGGTAGCGGAGGGAGCTCCTACAATGAGCAGTTCTTC
CARKSGGSGGSSYNEQFF
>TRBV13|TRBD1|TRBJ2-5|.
TGTGCCAGCAGCCCCCGACAGGGAAGGGGCGGAGAGACCCAGTACTTC
CASSPRQGRGGETQYF
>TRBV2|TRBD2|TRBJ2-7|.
TGTGCCAGCAGTGAGCTGGGAGGGGCGGAGTACTTC
CASSELGGAEYF
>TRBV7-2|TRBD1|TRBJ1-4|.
TGTGCCAGCAGTTACAGGGGGCAGGAAAAACTGTTTTTT
CASSYRGQEKLFF
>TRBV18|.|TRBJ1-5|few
TGTGCCAGCTCACCGGGAAGGGGTTCCCAGCCCCAGCATTTT
CASSPGRGSQPQHF
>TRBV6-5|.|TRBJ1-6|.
TGTGCCAGCAGTAGGACTAGCTCCTATAATTCACCCCTCCACTTT
CASSRTSSYNSPLHF